The clone carrying this T cell receptor beta chain was picked up many times. Its antigen is still unknown. This entry is derived from a study of T cells in Graves' hyperthyroidism and ophthalmopathy. General study points: Model-based prediction identified ophthalmopathy a median 6.5 months prior to its onset.

V was trimmed by 5 bases and J by 6 bases, leaving 11 bases between them. Germline V gives CDR1 LNHDA, CDR2 SQIVND (reference sequence). The CDR3 loop spans 13 amino acids. TCR beta CDR3 sequences were amplified from RNA transcripts. First-round RT-PCR with HTBI primers amplified the TCR CDR3 region. TCRdb independently ran MiXCR on the multiplex PCR reads; one entry per CDR3 protein. The sample lists some 560,000 distinct CDR3 sequences, roughly 14% occurring once. The genes are TRBV19 and TRBJ2-1; perhaps TRBD1 as D (5 bases). The sample comprised blood. This sequence originates from a woman in her thirties with Graves' hyperthyroidism. CDR3 amino acids: CASSSSRANEQFF. The CDR3 coding sequence is TGTGCCAGTAGTTCCTCCAGGGCCAATGAGCAGTTCTTC.